This T cell receptor beta chain originates from a study of cytomegalovirus exposure and HLA in healthy donors. PCR involved 60 Vbeta and 13 Jbeta primers. Sequencing used immunoSEQ multiplex PCR; TCRdb keeps in-frame clones, though not all of them. The table shows a few hundred thousand clones, with roughly four fifths occurring only once. Sequenced material: PBMCs. The sequence was collected from a middle-aged woman in good health and CMV-seronegative.

CDR3: CASSQDPRAGDYEQFF. CDR3 nucleotides: TGCGCCAGCAGCCAAGATCCAAGGGCGGGGGACTATGAGCAGTTCTTC. The chain couples TRBV4-1 to TRBJ2-1; TRBD2 agrees at 7 bases. Germline CDR1 reads MGHRA; CDR2 reads YSYEKL. J was trimmed by 8 bases and V by 0 bases; bases with no gene match: 10. The CDR3 sequence is 16 residues long.